The sequence of this TCR beta chain was determined in a study of T cells in Graves' hyperthyroidism and ophthalmopathy. At the level of the study: Peripheral blood samples were taken at initial diagnosis, prior to any treatment.

Study-wide results and limits: Most expanded thyroid clonotypes above 0.001 also appeared in blood. The model forecast ophthalmopathy, anticipating it by a median around 6.5 months before onset.

Per the germline V gene, CDR1 is MGHDK and CDR2 is SYGVNS. Trimming stripped 6 bases from V and 5 bases from J, with 17 bases between. The CDR3 is 14 amino acids. Turning to this clonotype: Its cognate antigen is unknown.

Fresh peripheral blood, roughly 10 ml, was the source of the PBMCs. RNA transcripts were the template for amplifying TCR beta CDR3 regions. Researchers ran a first-round RT-PCR on the TCR CDR3 using the HTBI primer set. One entry per CDR3 protein, called by TCRdb with MiXCR from the multiplex PCR reads. Seen here are 800,000 or so distinct CDR3 sequences, roughly 37% observed once, and the top ten hold about 8.9%. The clonotype comes from a man aged 18 to 29 with Graves' hyperthyroidism. The sample comprised blood. The J gene is TRBJ2-7, the V gene TRBV25-1; tentative D call: TRBD2 (6 bases). In nucleotides, the CDR3 is TGTGCCAGCAGCGCGGGACGGGGTTCCGACGAGCAGTACTTC. This gives the protein CASSAGRGSDEQYF.